A selection of T cell receptor beta chains follows, all from one sample in a study of blood T cell repertoires in COVID-19. TCRdb's copy holds only in-frame clones and misses some; the assay was immunoSEQ multiplex PCR. The table includes some 150,000 clones, roughly 89% detected once. The sequencing input was PBMCs or T cells enriched from blood (not recorded which). Source of these receptors: a man aged 50 to 59 who had recovered from COVID-19. Both conserved end residues are part of each CDR3. The D gene is left open where the match is weak. Clone size appears in some rows only: once, few, many, or a class for an expanded clone.

V gene	J gene	D gene	clone size	CDR3 protein	CDR3 DNA
TRBV28	TRBJ2-7	TRBD1	NA	CASSLFLTGGRDYEQYF	TGTGCCAGCAGTTTATTCTTGACAGGGGGCCGTGACTACGAGCAGTACTTC
TRBV7-3	TRBJ1-2	NA	once	CASSQQPSNYGYTF	TGTGCCAGCAGCCAACAGCCCTCAAACTATGGCTACACCTTC
TRBV7-9	TRBJ1-6	NA	NA	CASSTGGAGSYNSPLHF	TGTGCCAGCAGCACTGGGGGCGCAGGATCCTATAATTCACCCCTCCACTTT
TRBV6-5	TRBJ1-4	NA	once	CATGTGLGEKLFF	TGTGCCACCGGAACAGGATTAGGAGAAAAACTGTTTTTT
TRBV14	TRBJ2-1	NA	NA	CASSPRRGIGGNEQFF	TGTGCCAGCAGCCCTCGTCGGGGAATAGGTGGCAATGAGCAGTTCTTC
TRBV5-6	TRBJ1-2	NA	NA	CASTQKGRAANYGYTF	TGTGCCAGCACCCAAAAGGGCAGGGCAGCTAACTATGGCTACACCTTC
TRBV28	TRBJ2-1	TRBD2	NA	CASSWTSGEQFF	TGTGCCAGCAGTTGGACTAGCGGGGAGCAGTTCTTC
TRBV2	TRBJ2-2	NA	NA	CASIFEEGSGELFF	TGTGCCAGCATTTTTGAGGAGGGCTCCGGGGAGCTGTTTTTT
TRBV29-1	TRBJ2-7	NA	few	CSVEEGLGGRSEQYF	TGCAGCGTTGAAGAGGGGTTAGGGGGACGAAGCGAGCAGTACTTC
TRBV6-5	TRBJ2-7	NA	few	CASRPGHGYEQYF	TGTGCCAGCAGGCCTGGACATGGCTACGAGCAGTACTTC
TRBV7-9	TRBJ1-3	TRBD1	NA	CASSRQGSGNTIYF	TGTGCCAGCAGCAGACAGGGATCGGGAAACACCATATATTTT
TRBV7-8	TRBJ2-7	NA	NA	CASVQGWSSYEQYF	TGTGCTTCGGTTCAGGGGTGGAGCTCCTACGAGCAGTACTTC
TRBV27	TRBJ2-1	NA	NA	CASSFRADPYNEQFF	TGTGCCAGCAGCTTCAGAGCGGATCCCTACAATGAGCAGTTCTTC
TRBV27	TRBJ2-1	NA	NA	CASRTFAPGRNPYNEQFF	TGTGCCAGCAGAACCTTTGCCCCCGGCAGGAATCCTTACAATGAGCAGTTCTTC